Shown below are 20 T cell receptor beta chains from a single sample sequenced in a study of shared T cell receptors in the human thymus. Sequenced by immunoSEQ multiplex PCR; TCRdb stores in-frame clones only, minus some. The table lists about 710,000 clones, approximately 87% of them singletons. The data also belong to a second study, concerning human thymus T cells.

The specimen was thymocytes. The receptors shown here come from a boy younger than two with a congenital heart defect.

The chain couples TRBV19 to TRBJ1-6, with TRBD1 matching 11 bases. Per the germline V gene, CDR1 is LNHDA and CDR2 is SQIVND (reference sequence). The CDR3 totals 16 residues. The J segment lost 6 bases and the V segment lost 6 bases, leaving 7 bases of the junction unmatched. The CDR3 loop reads CASSPGQGVSNSPLHF. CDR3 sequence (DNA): TGTGCCAGTAGCCCGGGACAGGGGGTATCTAATTCACCCCTCCACTTT.

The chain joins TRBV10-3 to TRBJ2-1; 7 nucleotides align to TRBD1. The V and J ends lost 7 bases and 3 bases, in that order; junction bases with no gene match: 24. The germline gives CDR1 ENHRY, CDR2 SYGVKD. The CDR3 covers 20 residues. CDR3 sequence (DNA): TGTGCCATCAACGAGGGTCCGGGAACAGGGGAGCCCCCCCTCTACAATGAGCAGTTCTTC. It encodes CAINEGPGTGEPPLYNEQFF.

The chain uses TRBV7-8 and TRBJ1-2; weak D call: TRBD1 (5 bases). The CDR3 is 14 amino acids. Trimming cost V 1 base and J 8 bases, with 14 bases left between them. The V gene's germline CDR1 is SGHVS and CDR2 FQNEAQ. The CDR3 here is CASSLGSRDTGYTF. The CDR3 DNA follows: TGTGCCAGCAGCTTAGGGTCCAGGGATACCGGCTACACCTTC.

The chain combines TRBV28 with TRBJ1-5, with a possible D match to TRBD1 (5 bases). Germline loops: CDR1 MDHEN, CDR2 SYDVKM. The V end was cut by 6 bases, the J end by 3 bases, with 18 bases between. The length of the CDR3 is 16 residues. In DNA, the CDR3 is TGTGCCAGCAGGGGGGTCTGGGGGGGTCACAATCAGCCCCAGCATTTT. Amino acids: CASRGVWGGHNQPQHF. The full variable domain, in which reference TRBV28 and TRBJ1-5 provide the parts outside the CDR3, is DVKVTQSSRYLVKRTGEKVFLECVQDMDHENMFWYRQDPGLGLRLIYFSYDVKMKEKGDIPEGYSVSREKKERFSLILESASTNQTSMYLCASRGVWGGHNQPQHFGDGTRLSIL.

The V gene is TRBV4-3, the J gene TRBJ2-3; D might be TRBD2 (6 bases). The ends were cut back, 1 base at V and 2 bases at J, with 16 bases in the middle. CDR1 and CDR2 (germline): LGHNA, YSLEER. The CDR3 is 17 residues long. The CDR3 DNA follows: TGCGCCAGCAGCCAAGGAGGAAGCGGGCACCTCACAGATACGCAGTATTTT. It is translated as CASSQGGSGHLTDTQYF.

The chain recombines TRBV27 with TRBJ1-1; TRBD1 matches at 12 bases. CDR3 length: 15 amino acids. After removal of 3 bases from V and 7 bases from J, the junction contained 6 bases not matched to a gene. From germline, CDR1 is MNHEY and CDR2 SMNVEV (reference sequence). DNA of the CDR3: TGTGCCAGCAGTTTGGGCGGGACAGGGGGCCGTGAAGCTTTCTTT. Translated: CASSLGGTGGREAFF.

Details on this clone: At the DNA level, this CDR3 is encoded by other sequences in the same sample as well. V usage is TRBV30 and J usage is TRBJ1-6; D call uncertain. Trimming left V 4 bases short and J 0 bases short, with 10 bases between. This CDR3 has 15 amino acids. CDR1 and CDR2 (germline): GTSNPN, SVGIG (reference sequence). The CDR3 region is CAWIPSSSYNSPLHF. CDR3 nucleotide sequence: TGTGCCTGGATCCCGTCGAGCTCCTATAATTCACCCCTCCACTTT.

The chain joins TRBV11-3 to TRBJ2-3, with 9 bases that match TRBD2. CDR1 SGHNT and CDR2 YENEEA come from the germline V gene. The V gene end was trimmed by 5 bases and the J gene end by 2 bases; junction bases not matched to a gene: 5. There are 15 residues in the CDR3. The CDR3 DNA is TGTGCCAGCAGCGGTAGCGGGAGTAACACAGATACGCAGTATTTT. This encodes CASSGSGSNTDTQYF.

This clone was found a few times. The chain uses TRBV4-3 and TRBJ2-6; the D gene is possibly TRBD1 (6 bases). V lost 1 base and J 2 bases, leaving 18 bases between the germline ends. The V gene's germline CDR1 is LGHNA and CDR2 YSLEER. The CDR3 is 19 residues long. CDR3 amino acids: CASSQGTETQEAGANVLTF. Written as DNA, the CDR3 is TGCGCCAGCAGCCAAGGGACAGAAACCCAGGAGGCTGGGGCCAACGTCCTGACTTTC.

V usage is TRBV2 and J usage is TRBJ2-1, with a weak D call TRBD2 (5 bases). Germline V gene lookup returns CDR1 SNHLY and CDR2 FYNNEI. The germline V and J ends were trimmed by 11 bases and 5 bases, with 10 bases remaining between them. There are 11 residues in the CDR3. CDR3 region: CAEGLDNEQFF. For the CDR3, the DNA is TGTGCCGAGGGCCTTGACAATGAGCAGTTCTTC.

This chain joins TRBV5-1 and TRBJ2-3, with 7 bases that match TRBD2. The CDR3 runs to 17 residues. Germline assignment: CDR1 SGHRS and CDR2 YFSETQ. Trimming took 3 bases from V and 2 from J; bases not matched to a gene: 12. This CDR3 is CASSSAGDSPFTDTQYF. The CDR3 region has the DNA TGCGCCAGCAGCTCGGCGGGGGATTCACCCTTCACAGATACGCAGTATTTT.

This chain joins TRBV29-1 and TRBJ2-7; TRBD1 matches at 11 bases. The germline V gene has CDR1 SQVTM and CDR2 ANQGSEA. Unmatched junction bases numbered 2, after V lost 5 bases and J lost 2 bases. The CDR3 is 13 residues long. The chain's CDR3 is CSVTGQGAYEQYF. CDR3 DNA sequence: TGCAGCGTTACGGGACAGGGGGCCTACGAGCAGTACTTC.

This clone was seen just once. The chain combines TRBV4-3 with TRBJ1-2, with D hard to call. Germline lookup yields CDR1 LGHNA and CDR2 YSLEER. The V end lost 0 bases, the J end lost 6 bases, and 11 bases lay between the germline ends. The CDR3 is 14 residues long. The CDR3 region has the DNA TGCGCCAGCAGCCAAGATGAGAGGGTGGATGGCTACACCTTC. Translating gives CASSQDERVDGYTF.

The CDR3 spells CASSLALGQAANEKLFF. As DNA, the CDR3 is TGTGCCAGCAGCTTAGCGTTGGGACAGGCAGCTAATGAAAAACTGTTTTTT. The chain combines TRBV7-9 with TRBJ1-4; 8 positions match TRBD1. After removal of 0 bases from V and 3 bases from J, the junction contained 6 bases not matched to a gene. Germline V lookup: CDR1 SEHNR, CDR2 FQNEAQ (reference sequence). CDR3 length: 17 residues.

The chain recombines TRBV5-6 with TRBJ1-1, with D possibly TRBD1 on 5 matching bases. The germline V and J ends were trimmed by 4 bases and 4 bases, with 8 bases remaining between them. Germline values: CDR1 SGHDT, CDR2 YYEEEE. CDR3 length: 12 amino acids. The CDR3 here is CASSQGSTEAFF. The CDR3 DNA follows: TGTGCCAGCAGCCAGGGAAGCACTGAAGCTTTCTTT.

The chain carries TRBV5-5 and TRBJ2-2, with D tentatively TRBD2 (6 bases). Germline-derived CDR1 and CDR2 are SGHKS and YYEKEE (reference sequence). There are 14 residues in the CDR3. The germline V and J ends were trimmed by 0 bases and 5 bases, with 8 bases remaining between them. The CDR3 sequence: CASSLGLATGELFF. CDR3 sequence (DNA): TGTGCCAGCAGCTTGGGGCTAGCGACCGGGGAGCTGTTTTTT. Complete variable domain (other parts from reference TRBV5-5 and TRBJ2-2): DAGVTQSPTHLIKTRGQQVTLRCSPISGHKSVSWYQQVLGQGPQFIFQYYEKEERGRGNFPDRFSARQFPNYSSELNVNALLLGDSALYLCASSLGLATGELFFGEGSRLTVL.

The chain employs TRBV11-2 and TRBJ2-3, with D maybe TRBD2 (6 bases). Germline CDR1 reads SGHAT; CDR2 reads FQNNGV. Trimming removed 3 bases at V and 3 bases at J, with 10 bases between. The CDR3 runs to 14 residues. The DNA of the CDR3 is TGTGCCAGCAGCTTCCCGGGGAGGACAGATACGCAGTATTTT. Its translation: CASSFPGRTDTQYF.

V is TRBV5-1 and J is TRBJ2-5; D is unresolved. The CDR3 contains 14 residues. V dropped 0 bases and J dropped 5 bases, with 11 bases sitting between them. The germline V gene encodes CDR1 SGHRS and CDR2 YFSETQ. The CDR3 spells CASSLGAHTETQYF. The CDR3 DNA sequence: TGCGCCAGCAGCTTGGGCGCCCATACGGAGACCCAGTACTTC.

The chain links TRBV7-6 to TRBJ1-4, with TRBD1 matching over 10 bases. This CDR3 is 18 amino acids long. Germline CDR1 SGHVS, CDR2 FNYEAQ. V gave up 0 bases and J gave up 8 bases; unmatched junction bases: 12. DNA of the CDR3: TGTGCCAGCAGCTTAGCCCTCCATGCCGGGACAGGGGTGGAAAAACTGTTTTTT. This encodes CASSLALHAGTGVEKLFF.

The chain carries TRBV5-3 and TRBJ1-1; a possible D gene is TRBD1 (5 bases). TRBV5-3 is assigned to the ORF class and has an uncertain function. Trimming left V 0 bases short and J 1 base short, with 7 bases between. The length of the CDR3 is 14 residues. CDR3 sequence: CARSLVGGNTEAFF. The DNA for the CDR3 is TGTGCCAGAAGCTTGGTCGGGGGGAACACTGAAGCTTTCTTT.